These 27 T cell receptor beta chains came from one sample sequenced in a study of CD8 T cells in Susac syndrome. When the RNA was reverse transcribed, random hexamers were used with an input of about 0.5 to 1 ug. MiXCR, run by TCRdb on the immunoSEQ multiplex PCR reads, gives a single entry per CDR3 protein. The sample lists some 150,000 distinct CDR3 sequences; approximately 94% were seen once. Sequencing used CD4+ T cells from PBMCs. The receptors were sampled from a human donor in good health.

The V and J genes are TRBV29-1 and TRBJ1-4; TRBD1 is a possible D gene (6 bases). The V end was cut by 4 bases, the J end by 8 bases, with 11 bases between. This CDR3 is 12 amino acids long. CDR1 is SQVTM and CDR2 is ANQGSEA in the germline V gene. The CDR3 DNA follows: TGCAGCGTTGGAGGGGGGAACGAAAAACTGTTTTTT. Protein sequence: CSVGGGNEKLFF.

The chain uses TRBV30 and TRBJ2-6, with D unresolved. The CDR3 has 15 residues. Germline V lookup: CDR1 GTSNPN, CDR2 SVGIG (reference sequence). Deletions cut 0 bases from V and 0 bases from J, with 6 bases between. The CDR3 region is CAWSVRVSGANVLTF. The CDR3 DNA reads as TGTGCCTGGAGTGTTAGGGTCTCTGGGGCCAACGTCCTGACTTTC.

The chain carries TRBV9 and TRBJ2-2; D is unresolved. The CDR3 consists of 16 residues. V was trimmed by 0 bases and J by 4 bases, leaving 13 bases between them. Germline V gene lookup returns CDR1 SGDLS and CDR2 YYNGEE. The CDR3 DNA follows: TGTGCCAGCAGCGTAGTAGCAGGCGCAGTCACCGGGGAGCTGTTTTTT. Protein product: CASSVVAGAVTGELFF.

The CDR3 loop reads CASFSGQGDNQPQHF. CDR3 coding DNA: TGTGCCAGCTTTTCGGGACAGGGAGATAATCAGCCCCAGCATTTT. The chain employs TRBV2 and TRBJ1-5; 9 bases map to TRBD1. Germline V gives CDR1 SNHLY, CDR2 FYNNEI. Germline trimming cut 8 bases from V and 4 bases from J; bases unmatched to any gene: 9. The CDR3 has 15 residues.

The chain combines TRBV20-1 with TRBJ2-7; weak D call: TRBD2 (5 bases). The CDR3 extends over 12 amino acids. V lost 1 base and J 3 bases, leaving 7 bases between the germline ends. Germline V gene data show CDR1 as DFQATT and CDR2 as SNEGSKA (reference sequence). The CDR3 region has the DNA TGCAGTGCTAGAGTGGAGGTCTACGAGCAGTACTTC. Translating it yields CSARVEVYEQYF.

V is TRBV11-2 and J is TRBJ2-7; no clear D gene. Between the trimmed V and J ends, which lost 5 bases and 7 bases, there was a span of 21 bases. Looked up from germline, CDR1 is SGHAT and CDR2 is FQNNGV. The CDR3 contains 15 residues. The DNA of the CDR3 is TGTGCCAGCAGCCGCTATCCGGGTTCCCTCCGGGAGCAGTACTTC. This encodes CASSRYPGSLREQYF.

The CDR3 loop reads CASSFRHNTGELFF. CDR3 nucleotide sequence: TGTGCCAGCAGCTTCAGACACAACACCGGGGAGCTGTTTTTT. The J gene is TRBJ2-2, the V gene TRBV7-6; unclear D gene. CDR1 is SGHVS and CDR2 is FNYEAQ in the germline V gene. V lost 3 bases and J lost 2, with 7 bases in between. The CDR3 covers 14 residues.

This chain uses TRBV29-1 with TRBJ2-5, with 8 bases identical to TRBD2. The CDR3 loop spans 15 amino acids. Germline CDR1 is SQVTM and CDR2 is ANQGSEA. The DNA of the CDR3 is TGCGGAGCCGGGACTAGTTCAGGGGTCCAAGAGACCCAGTACTTC. It translates to CGAGTSSGVQETQYF.

This clonotype occurred once. The chain has TRBV30 and TRBJ2-7; maybe TRBD2 (6 bases). This CDR3 comprises 13 residues. Per germline, CDR1 GTSNPN and CDR2 SVGIG (reference sequence). V lost 3 bases and J lost 2, with 11 bases in between. The CDR3 spells CAWRGGGPYEQYF. For the CDR3, the DNA is TGTGCCTGGAGGGGGGGAGGCCCCTACGAGCAGTACTTC.

The V and J genes are TRBV19 and TRBJ1-2; 8 positions agree with TRBD1. V was clipped by 4 bases and J by 6 bases; unmatched bases: 10. Per germline, CDR1 LNHDA and CDR2 SQIVND (reference sequence). This CDR3 contains 15 residues. DNA of the CDR3: TGTGCCAGTAGTAAAGACTGGACAGGGAGGGATGGCTACACCTTC. Translated, it gives CASSKDWTGRDGYTF.

The chain joins TRBV28 to TRBJ2-1, with 7 bases that match TRBD2. From germline, CDR1 is MDHEN and CDR2 SYDVKM. V lost 7 bases to trimming and J lost 2 bases; unmatched junction nucleotides: 8. The CDR3 runs 15 residues. CDR3 nucleotide sequence: TGTGCCAGCATCCCCGGGGCGGGGGCCTACAATGAGCAGTTCTTC. Encoded protein: CASIPGAGAYNEQFF.

The chain joins TRBV7-7 to TRBJ2-5; 7 bases are a match to TRBD1. CDR3 length: 13 residues. Germline V lookup: CDR1 SSHAT, CDR2 FNYEAQ (reference sequence). V dropped 5 bases and J dropped 5; count of bases not matched to a gene: 5. Here the CDR3 DNA reads TGTGCCAGCAGCCGGGACAGCTTTGAGACCCAGTACTTC. This translates into CASSRDSFETQYF.

In its sample, this clonotype was seen once. The gene calls are TRBV6-1 and TRBJ1-2; D may be TRBD1 (6 bases). V was clipped by 0 bases and J by 4 bases, with 12 bases between them. The CDR3 runs 15 residues. CDR1 is MNHNS, CDR2 SASEGT, per germline. The DNA of the CDR3 is TGTGCCAGCAGTGAAGCGACAGGATCCCTCTATGGCTACACCTTC. It encodes CASSEATGSLYGYTF.

The chain uses TRBV9 and TRBJ2-1, with D unresolved. Trimming took off 4 bases at V and 3 bases at J, with 8 bases between the two ends. The CDR3 consists of 13 residues. Germline CDR1 and CDR2: SGDLS and YYNGEE. The CDR3 coding sequence is TGTGCCAGCAGCCGGACCATCTACAATGAGCAGTTCTTC. Its translation is CASSRTIYNEQFF. Drawing the rest from reference TRBV9 and TRBJ2-1, the complete variable domain is DSGVTQTPKHLITATGQRVTLRCSPRSGDLSVYWYQQSLDQGLQFLIQYYNGEERAKGNILERFSAQQFPDLHSELNLSSLELGDSALYFCASSRTIYNEQFFGPGTRLTVL.

The genes are TRBV27 and TRBJ2-5, with D maybe TRBD1 (6 bases). The length of the CDR3 is 18 residues. The ends were cut back, 2 bases at V and 4 bases at J, with 23 bases in the middle. Germline V gene sequence: CDR1 MNHEY, CDR2 SMNVEV (reference sequence). The CDR3 nucleotides read TGTGCCAGCAGTTTAAGCCCACGTTCACAGGGTTGGGGAGAGACCCAGTACTTC. It yields the protein CASSLSPRSQGWGETQYF.

The V gene is TRBV2, the J gene TRBJ1-2, with TRBD1 matching 7 bases. The CDR3 is 15 residues long. CDR1 is SNHLY and CDR2 is FYNNEI in the germline V gene. The junction had 10 bases not matched to a gene; V was cut back by 5 bases and J by 4 bases. CDR3 DNA sequence: TGTGCCAGCAGTAGAGATGACAGGGCGGGCTATGGCTACACCTTC. Residues: CASSRDDRAGYGYTF.

The chain couples TRBV5-1 to TRBJ1-2, with a tentative D call TRBD1 (6 bases). The V gene's germline CDR1 is SGHRS and CDR2 YFSETQ. This CDR3 is built from 14 residues. Trimming cost V 4 bases and J 0 bases, with 10 bases left between them. In nucleotides, the CDR3 is TGCGCCAGCAGCCTTTGGGACACTAACTATGGCTACACCTTC. Translation gives CASSLWDTNYGYTF. The full variable domain, its missing parts supplied by reference TRBV5-1 and TRBJ1-2, is KAGVTQTPRYLIKTRGQQVTLSCSPISGHRSVSWYQQTPGQGLQFLFEYFSETQRNKGNFPGRFSGRQFSNSRSEMNVSTLELGDSALYLCASSLWDTNYGYTFGSGTRLTVV.

The gene calls are TRBV3-1 and TRBJ1-4; D uncertain. This CDR3 comprises 16 residues. CDR1 LGHDT and CDR2 YNNKEL come from the germline V gene (reference sequence). Trimming took off 2 bases at V and 0 bases at J, with 10 bases between the two ends. The CDR3 is CASSQLDAATNEKLFF. The DNA of the CDR3 is TGTGCCAGCAGCCAACTGGACGCCGCAACTAATGAAAAACTGTTTTTT.

The rearrangement uses TRBV30 and TRBJ2-2; 8 nucleotides match TRBD2. Germline loops: CDR1 GTSNPN, CDR2 SVGIG (reference sequence). Losses at the gene ends were 0 bases for V and 4 bases for J; bases not matched to a gene: 4. The CDR3 runs to 15 residues. DNA for the CDR3: TGTGCCTGGAGTGTAGCGGGAGCGCGCACCGGGGAGCTGTTTTTT. It specifies CAWSVAGARTGELFF.

The chain has TRBV7-9 and TRBJ2-7, with TRBD1 matching over 8 bases. V trimming: 2 bases; J trimming: 0 bases; junction bases outside the gene matches: 3. CDR1 is SEHNR and CDR2 is FQNEAQ in the germline V gene (reference sequence). The CDR3 extends over 15 amino acids. The CDR3 bases are TGTGCCAGCAGCTTACGACAGGGGAGCTCCTACGAGCAGTACTTC. Residues: CASSLRQGSSYEQYF.

The chain joins TRBV28 to TRBJ2-2; D not resolved. Germline V lookup: CDR1 MDHEN, CDR2 SYDVKM. The V gene lost 2 bases and the J gene lost 6 bases, with 13 bases spanning the gap. The CDR3 is 15 residues long. The CDR3 nucleotides read TGTGCCAGCAGTTTACCCCCTAGTCTAGCCGGGGAGCTGTTTTTT. Residues: CASSLPPSLAGELFF.

V gene TRBV19 combines with J gene TRBJ1-2; D remains ambiguous. The CDR3 loop spans 12 amino acids. The germline V gene encodes CDR1 LNHDA and CDR2 SQIVND (reference sequence). Trimming removed 9 bases at V and 8 bases at J, with 16 bases between. The DNA of the CDR3 is TGTGCCAGCACCGGGAGAGTAACCGGCTACACCTTC. Protein sequence: CASTGRVTGYTF.

V gene TRBV19 combines with J gene TRBJ2-5; D perhaps matches TRBD1 (5 bases). The CDR3 is made up of 14 amino acids. Germline V CDR1 and CDR2: LNHDA, SQIVND (reference sequence). The V end was cut by 3 bases, the J end by 3 bases, with 11 bases between. In DNA, the CDR3 is TGTGCCAGTAGTATGTGGCAGGGCGAAGAGACCCAGTACTTC. This gives the protein CASSMWQGEETQYF. Complete variable domain (other parts from reference TRBV19 and TRBJ2-5): DGGITQSPKYLFRKEGQNVTLSCEQNLNHDAMYWYRQDPGQGLRLIYYSQIVNDFQKGDIAEGYSVSREKKESFPLTVTSAQKNPTAFYLCASSMWQGEETQYFGPGTRLLVL.

This clonotype showed up just once. The chain joins TRBV15 to TRBJ1-2; no definite D call. Trimming took 3 bases from V and 11 from J, leaving 13 bases between them. In germline, CDR1 is LNHNV, CDR2 YYDKDF (reference sequence). The CDR3 loop spans 12 amino acids. The CDR3 region is CATSRHPEFYTF. CDR3 bases: TGTGCCACCAGCAGGCACCCGGAGTTTTACACCTTC.

The CDR3 region is CASSSLQLVGEQYF. CDR3 sequence (DNA): TGTGCCAGCAGCTCACTTCAGTTGGTCGGCGAGCAGTACTTC. This chain connects TRBV7-8 to TRBJ2-7; D call uncertain. The CDR3 runs 14 residues. The V end was cut by 4 bases, the J end by 6 bases, with 16 bases between. Germline-derived CDR1 and CDR2 are SGHVS and FQNEAQ.

This clonotype came up once. The genes are TRBV19 and TRBJ1-5; TRBD1 is a possible D gene (6 bases). Deletions cut 3 bases from V and 2 bases from J, with 14 bases between. Germline values: CDR1 LNHDA, CDR2 SQIVND (reference sequence). CDR3 length: 16 residues. CDR3 bases: TGTGCCAGTAGTATGGGGCGGGGGCGAGGCAATCAGCCCCAGCATTTT. It yields the protein CASSMGRGRGNQPQHF.

CDR3 DNA sequence: TGTGCCTGGAGTCTCGGTCTAGGGCAAGAGACCCAGTACTTC. This gives the protein CAWSLGLGQETQYF. This chain uses TRBV30 with TRBJ2-5; D uncertain. V was pared by 2 bases and J by 2 bases, with 12 bases between. Germline-derived CDR1 and CDR2 are GTSNPN and SVGIG (reference sequence). The CDR3 sequence is 14 residues long.